The 29 T cell receptor beta chains given below trace back to one sample, sequenced in a study of CD8 T cells in ankylosing spondylitis (dated by TCRdb to between 2016 and 2019). Findings and caveats that apply to the study as a whole: Blood from ankylosing spondylitis patients appeared to be characterized by a TCR beta motif made up of 8 or 9 highly homologous amino acid variants.

No antigen has been identified for these receptors. The library was generated by 5' RACE. Sequencing relied on an Illumina HiSeq 2500. TCRdb trimmed public reads at Q25 via fastp, called clones via MiXCR and kept in-frame beta chains. Entries are consolidated by CDR3 protein sequence, retaining the most common genes and DNA. The sample table records over 600,000 distinct CDR3 sequences; under 20% of these occur just once. The ten largest clones add up to 15% to 20% of the sample. The specimen was blood, either unsorted or a sorted T cell fraction (not recorded which). The receptors originated from a male donor with ankylosing spondylitis.

This clonotype was found a few times. The rearrangement joins TRBV2 to TRBJ2-7; D is ambiguous. Trimming left V 5 bases short and J 3 bases short, with 5 bases between. The length of the CDR3 is 11 residues. Germline CDR1 is SNHLY and CDR2 is FYNNEI. CDR3 in DNA: TGTGCCAGCAGTACAGTCTACGAGCAGTACTTC. Translated: CASSTVYEQYF. Full variable domain (outside the CDR3, taken from reference TRBV2 and TRBJ2-7): EPEVTQTPSHQVTQMGQEVILRCVPISNHLYFYWYRQILGQKVEFLVSFYNNEISEKSEIFDDQFSVERPDGSNFTLKIRSTKLEDSAMYFCASSTVYEQYFGPGTRLTVT.

The chain uses TRBV18 and TRBJ1-1; D may be TRBD1 (5 bases). Germline CDR1 reads KGHSH; CDR2 reads LQKENI. This CDR3 comprises 13 residues. Trimming took off 8 bases at V and 2 bases at J, with 12 bases between the two ends. CDR3 nucleotide sequence: TGTGCCAGCCTTGGGGCAGTTAACACTGAAGCTTTCTTT. It specifies CASLGAVNTEAFF.

Only a few counts were recorded for this clonotype. V and J are TRBV9 and TRBJ2-2; the match to TRBD2 covers 16 bases. This CDR3 contains 17 residues. Trimming took 2 bases from V and 4 from J; bases not matched to a gene: 2. Germline CDR1 reads SGDLS; CDR2 reads YYNGEE. The CDR3 DNA sequence: TGTGCCAGCAGCGTTGGGACTAGCGGGAGGGCCACCGGGGAGCTGTTTTTT. Translating it yields CASSVGTSGRATGELFF.

The table lists this clonotype with a few counts. This chain uses TRBV29-1 with TRBJ2-7, with no clear D. Trimming took 2 bases from V and 2 from J, leaving 13 bases between them. The CDR3 has 14 amino acids. Germline lookup yields CDR1 SQVTM and CDR2 ANQGSEA. CDR3 residues: CSVEWHELPYEQYF. In DNA, the CDR3 is TGCAGCGTTGAATGGCACGAACTGCCCTACGAGCAGTACTTC.

A few counts support this clonotype. V and J are TRBV7-2 and TRBJ2-7; D remains unclear. The CDR3 runs 15 residues. Germline V CDR1 and CDR2: SGHTA, FQGNSA. Trimming shortened V by 1 base and J by 1 base, and 11 bases separated the two germline ends. Here the CDR3 reads CASSLGLSRSYEQYF. Here the CDR3 DNA reads TGTGCCAGCAGCTTAGGGCTTAGCCGGTCCTACGAGCAGTACTTC.

This chain connects TRBV7-6 to TRBJ2-6, with 9 bases lining up with TRBD1. The CDR3 runs to 18 residues. The ends lost 1 base at V and 2 bases at J; junction bases unmatched: 6. Germline V gene data show CDR1 as SGHVS and CDR2 as FNYEAQ. Here the CDR3 DNA reads TGTGCCAGCAGCTTAGTCGCACAGGGGGCTGCTGGGGCCAACGTCCTGACTTTC. This translates into CASSLVAQGAAGANVLTF.

This clonotype occurred a few times. The V gene is TRBV19, the J gene TRBJ2-1; weak D call: TRBD2 (5 bases). The germline gives CDR1 LNHDA, CDR2 SQIVND (reference sequence). The CDR3 is 15 residues long. V was pared by 5 bases and J by 6 bases, with 17 bases between. The CDR3 is CASSSGLLGGNEQFF. CDR3 sequence (DNA): TGTGCCAGTAGTTCAGGACTCCTAGGTGGCAATGAGCAGTTCTTC.

This clonotype showed up just a few times. The chain is built from TRBV11-2 and TRBJ2-6; no reliable D call. The V end was cut by 1 base, the J end by 0 bases, with 4 bases between. This CDR3 comprises 15 residues. The V gene's germline CDR1 is SGHAT and CDR2 FQNNGV. Here the CDR3 reads CASSLVASGANVLTF. CDR3 DNA sequence: TGTGCCAGCAGCTTAGTAGCCTCTGGGGCCAACGTCCTGACTTTC.

This sequence joins TRBV30 and TRBJ1-4, with D unresolved. Looked up from germline, CDR1 is GTSNPN and CDR2 is SVGIG (reference sequence). V was shortened by 2 bases and J by 4 bases, with 8 bases between the two germline ends. The CDR3 spans 13 residues. CDR3 in amino acids: CAWSFTDNEKLFF. CDR3 coding DNA: TGTGCCTGGAGTTTTACGGATAATGAAAAACTGTTTTTT.

This clonotype was counted a few times. J is TRBJ2-5 and V is TRBV27, with D perhaps assigned TRBD1 or TRBD2 (5 bases each). Between the trimmed V and J ends, which lost 8 bases and 2 bases, there was a span of 18 bases. Germline values: CDR1 MNHEY, CDR2 SMNVEV (reference sequence). The CDR3 has 15 residues. CDR3 protein: CASRERGRNQETQYF. The CDR3 coding sequence is TGTGCCAGCCGAGAGAGGGGCCGAAATCAAGAGACCCAGTACTTC.

This clonotype occurred a few times. The rearrangement uses TRBV4-2 and TRBJ2-1; unclear D gene. CDR1 is LGHNA, CDR2 YNFKEQ, per germline. V was trimmed by 0 bases and J by 11 bases, leaving 8 bases between them. This CDR3 region has 12 residues. The chain's CDR3 is CASSQDVRQQFF. CDR3 in DNA: TGTGCCAGCAGCCAAGATGTCCGTCAGCAGTTCTTC.

This clonotype was observed a few times. The gene calls are TRBV5-1 and TRBJ2-3; D perhaps matches TRBD1 (5 bases). The germline V gene encodes CDR1 SGHRS and CDR2 YFSETQ. The V end was cut by 5 bases, the J end by 1 base, with 11 bases between. The CDR3 consists of 14 residues. The CDR3 reads CASRTGIRTDTQYF. In nucleotides, the CDR3 is TGCGCCAGCAGAACAGGTATACGCACAGATACGCAGTATTTT.

In its sample, this clonotype was seen a few times. The chain links TRBV3-1 to TRBJ2-1; no clear D. In germline, CDR1 is LGHDT, CDR2 YNNKEL (reference sequence). Trimming stripped 2 bases from V and 5 bases from J, with 4 bases between. The CDR3 loop spans 12 amino acids. The CDR3, as DNA: TGTGCCAGCAGCCAACGGGACAATGAGCAGTTCTTC. As protein: CASSQRDNEQFF.

This clonotype occurred a few times. CDR3 in DNA: TGCGCCAGCAGCCAAACTCTCGGGACCTTAAATACAGATACGCAGTATTTT. This codes for CASSQTLGTLNTDTQYF. The chain joins TRBV4-1 to TRBJ2-3; D may match TRBD1 or TRBD2 (5 bases each). Trimming shortened V by 2 bases and J by 3 bases, and 18 bases separated the two germline ends. The CDR3 extends over 17 amino acids. Germline CDR1 reads MGHRA; CDR2 reads YSYEKL.

This chain links TRBV7-2 with TRBJ1-2; D gene uncertain. Trimming left V 5 bases short and J 8 bases short, with 15 bases between. The germline V gene has CDR1 SGHTA and CDR2 FQGNSA. This CDR3 spans 13 amino acids. CDR3: CASSLGILEGYTF. The CDR3 region has the DNA TGTGCCAGCAGCCTAGGGATCCTTGAGGGCTACACCTTC.

There are a few counts of this clonotype. This sequence joins TRBV3-1 and TRBJ2-1; 10 bases agree with TRBD2. The CDR3 totals 18 residues. J was trimmed by 0 bases and V by 0 bases; bases with no gene match: 5. In germline, CDR1 is LGHDT, CDR2 YNNKEL (reference sequence). For the CDR3, the DNA is TGTGCCAGCAGCCAAGATGGACTAGCGGATAGCTCCTACAATGAGCAGTTCTTC. Translating it yields CASSQDGLADSSYNEQFF.

This clonotype has only a few counts. The chain is built from TRBV6-1 and TRBJ2-1; D perhaps matches TRBD1 (6 bases). The CDR3 totals 15 residues. Germline V CDR1 and CDR2: MNHNS, SASEGT. Trimming shortened V by 2 bases and J by 6 bases, and 14 bases separated the two germline ends. CDR3 DNA sequence: TGTGCCAGCAGTGAATTAGCAGGGGTGGGCAATGAGCAGTTCTTC. It yields the protein CASSELAGVGNEQFF.

V gene TRBV4-1 combines with J gene TRBJ2-3; 8 bases are shared with TRBD2. Germline-derived CDR1 and CDR2 are MGHRA and YSYEKL. The CDR3 length is 17 residues. V lost 3 bases to trimming and J lost 6 bases; unmatched junction nucleotides: 14. Here the CDR3 DNA reads TGCGCCAGCAGCCAGGTCAGCGGGGGCGTTCAATCCGATACGCAGTATTTT. This codes for CASSQVSGGVQSDTQYF.

This clonotype was counted between two and nine times. This rearrangement joins TRBV14 to TRBJ2-7; 10 bases map to TRBD2. Per the germline V gene, CDR1 is SGHDN and CDR2 is FVKESK. This CDR3 region has 15 residues. J was trimmed by 9 bases and V by 3 bases; bases with no gene match: 11. CDR3 nucleotides: TGTGCCAGCAGCCAGACCCTCACTAGCGGGGCTTGGCAGTACTTC. Protein: CASSQTLTSGAWQYF.

This chain uses TRBV3-1 with TRBJ2-7, with TRBD2 as a possible D gene (6 bases). Per the germline V gene, CDR1 is LGHDT and CDR2 is YNNKEL (reference sequence). With 2 bases removed from V and 2 bases from J, the gap between germline ends came to 10 bases. CDR3 length: 14 amino acids. The DNA of the CDR3 is TGTGCCAGCAGCCAATCCTGGGGGGCCTACGAGCAGTACTTC. This translates into CASSQSWGAYEQYF.

This clonotype was counted ten times or more. The genes are TRBV29-1 and TRBJ2-1; TRBD1 matches 8 bases. The CDR3 has 13 residues. The V gene's germline CDR1 is SQVTM and CDR2 ANQGSEA. Trimming removed 6 bases from V and 0 bases from J; junction bases left unmatched: 1. The CDR3 reads CSVDRGSYNEQFF. Written as DNA, the CDR3 is TGCAGCGTCGACAGGGGCTCCTACAATGAGCAGTTCTTC.

This clonotype was found many times. The V call is TRBV29-1, the J call TRBJ2-7; 10 bases are a match to TRBD2. V lost 1 base and J lost 1; bases outside the gene matches: 7. The CDR3 length is 16 residues. The germline V gene encodes CDR1 SQVTM and CDR2 ANQGSEA. The chain's CDR3 is CSVEGLAGAASYEQYF. Here the CDR3 DNA reads TGCAGCGTTGAAGGGCTAGCGGGGGCCGCGTCCTACGAGCAGTACTTC.

There are a few counts of this clonotype. This rearrangement joins TRBV10-2 to TRBJ1-3, with no clear D. This CDR3 has 14 residues. The ends were cut back, 6 bases at V and 7 bases at J, with 16 bases in the middle. Germline CDR1 and CDR2: WSHSY and SAAADI. In DNA form, the CDR3 reads TGCGCCAGCAGAGGGTATCTATCGCCCAACACCATATATTTT. Its protein product is CASRGYLSPNTIYF.

The chain carries TRBV5-1 and TRBJ2-1; 11 nucleotides line up with TRBD2. Germline CDR1 and CDR2: SGHRS and YFSETQ. After removal of 5 bases from V and 5 bases from J, the junction contained 6 bases not matched to a gene. CDR3 size: 15 residues. The CDR3 bases are TGCGCCAGCAGACTGACTAGCGGGGTACACAATGAGCAGTTCTTC. It encodes CASRLTSGVHNEQFF.

This clonotype came up a few times. The chain employs TRBV10-2 and TRBJ2-2; 12 nucleotides agree with TRBD2. V gave up 6 bases and J gave up 5 bases; unmatched junction bases: 4. Germline V gives CDR1 WSHSY, CDR2 SAAADI. The CDR3 runs to 15 residues. The CDR3 protein is CASRWTSGMTGELFF. The CDR3 coding sequence is TGCGCCAGCAGGTGGACTAGCGGGATGACCGGGGAGCTGTTTTTT.

The J gene is TRBJ2-5, the V gene TRBV29-1, with D perhaps assigned TRBD1 or TRBD2 (5 bases each). The germline V gene has CDR1 SQVTM and CDR2 ANQGSEA. The CDR3 has 14 residues. The germline V and J ends were trimmed by 0 bases and 5 bases, with 13 bases remaining between them. CDR3 sequence reads: CSVEDRGSRETQYF. The CDR3 DNA is TGCAGCGTTGAAGATCGGGGCAGTCGTGAGACCCAGTACTTC. Drawing the rest from reference TRBV29-1 and TRBJ2-5, the complete variable domain is SAVISQKPSRDICQRGTSLTIQCQVDSQVTMMFWYRQQPGQSLTLIATANQGSEATYESGFVIDKFPISRPNLTFSTLTVSNMSPEDSSIYLCSVEDRGSRETQYFGPGTRLLVL.

The chain recombines TRBV7-2 with TRBJ2-1; 8 bases line up with TRBD2. The CDR3 is made up of 16 amino acids. CDR1 and CDR2 from the germline V gene are SGHTA and FQGNSA. J was trimmed by 7 bases and V by 2 bases; bases with no gene match: 10. The CDR3 is CASSLNPGLVRNEQFF. Written as DNA, the CDR3 is TGTGCCAGCAGCTTAAATCCGGGACTAGTGAGGAATGAGCAGTTCTTC.

This clonotype came up a few times. This rearrangement joins TRBV12-3 or TRBV12-4 to TRBJ2-1; 7 bases fit TRBD2. The trim removed 8 bases at V and 7 bases at J, leaving 2 bases unmatched. This CDR3 has 11 amino acids. The CDR3 nucleotides read TGTGCCAGCGGGGGGGGAAATGAGCAGTTCTTC. Translated: CASGGGNEQFF.

The chain links TRBV29-1 to TRBJ1-3, with D maybe TRBD1 (5 bases). From germline, CDR1 is SQVTM and CDR2 ANQGSEA. V dropped 4 bases and J dropped 2 bases, with 6 bases sitting between them. CDR3 length: 12 amino acids. The CDR3 is CSVGGAGNTIYF. CDR3 DNA: TGCAGCGTTGGAGGGGCTGGAAACACCATATATTTT.